This T cell receptor (beta chain) originates from a study of blood T cell repertoires in COVID-19. Germline loops: CDR1 MNHEY, CDR2 SVGEGT. V was cut by 2 bases and J by 0 bases, with 11 bases left in between. The CDR3 is 17 residues long. Libraries were prepared by immunoSEQ multiplex PCR; TCRdb keeps only in-frame clonotypes and omits some of them. The profile shows about 220,000 clones, roughly 84% of them singletons. The material sequenced was peripheral blood. This clonotype originated in a woman aged 60 to 75 who had recovered from COVID-19. V usage is TRBV6-2 or TRBV6-3 and J usage is TRBJ2-6; D remains unclear. In DNA, the CDR3 is TGTGCCAGCAGTTACGGGCCATTATACTCTGGGGCCAACGTCCTGACTTTC. Its translation: CASSYGPLYSGANVLTF.